This TCR beta chain came from a study of shared clonotypes between healthy human individuals. Study-level information: CD4 naive and CD4 memory each took three plates per donor, while CD8 naive took two and CD8 memory one.

There are 17 residues in the CDR3. The V gene lost 4 bases and the J gene lost 7 bases, with 22 bases spanning the gap. Germline values: CDR1 LNHNV, CDR2 YYDKDF (reference sequence). Deep level was the assay's run setting. Clones were read by immunoSEQ multiplex PCR, and TCRdb kept only the in-frame ones, dropping some. The repertoire holds 2,500,000 or so clones, with just under 95% as singletons. The clonotype comes from a man younger than 30 in good health. Some clones in this sample may be carry-over from other donors' samples. The chain couples TRBV15 to TRBJ2-2, with D tentatively TRBD2 (6 bases). The sequenced material came from naive CD4+ T cells from PBMCs. Subset described: CD45RA+ positively selected. The CDR3 protein is CATSTSLRGRGDGELFF. CDR3 nucleotide sequence: TGTGCCACCAGCACTTCCCTCCGGGGCCGCGGGGACGGGGAGCTGTTTTTT.